This T cell receptor (beta chain) was captured in a study of blood T cells in healthy people across ages. Findings and limits, study-wide: Using unsorted PBMCs precluded a conclusive naive versus antigen-experienced comparison. Long-lived donors carried more naive CD4+ cells and greater diversity than aged donors. Significant beta diversity loss was already apparent by age around 36, declining roughly linearly.

CDR3 size: 13 residues. CDR1 is MNHNY, CDR2 SVGAGI, per germline (reference sequence). V shed 7 bases and J shed 5 bases, with 14 bases lying between them. A few counts support this clonotype. The antigen is not known. With a J-beta primer mix and a sample-barcoded 5' primer, a second PCR ran about 6 to 11 cycles. A minimum of 2.5 million CDR3-containing paired-end reads was obtained for each sample. TCRdb itself ran the 5' RACE reads through MiXCR, one entry per CDR3 protein. This table holds hundreds of thousands of distinct CDR3 sequences, roughly 53% found once. The receptor was derived from a man between 60 and 75 years old in good health. Input material: blood. V is TRBV6-6 and J is TRBJ2-5; possibly TRBD2 for D (6 bases). CDR3 in DNA: TGTGCCAGCACCGGGACTCCGGGGGAGACCCAGTACTTC. It codes for CASTGTPGETQYF.